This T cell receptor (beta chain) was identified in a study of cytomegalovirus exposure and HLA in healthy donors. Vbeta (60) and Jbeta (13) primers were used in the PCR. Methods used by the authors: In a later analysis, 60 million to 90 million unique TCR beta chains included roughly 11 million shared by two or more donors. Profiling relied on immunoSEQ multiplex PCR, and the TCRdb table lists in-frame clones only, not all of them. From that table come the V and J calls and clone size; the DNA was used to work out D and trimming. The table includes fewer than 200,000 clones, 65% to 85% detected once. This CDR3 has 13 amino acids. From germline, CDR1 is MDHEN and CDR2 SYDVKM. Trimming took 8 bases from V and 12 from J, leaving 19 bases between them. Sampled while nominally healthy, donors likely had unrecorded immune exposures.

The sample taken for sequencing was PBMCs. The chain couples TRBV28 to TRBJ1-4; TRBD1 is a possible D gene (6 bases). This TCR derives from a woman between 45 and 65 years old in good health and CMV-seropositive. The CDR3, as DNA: TGTGCCAGCGTCGGGACACCGGCGACGGAACTGTTTTTT. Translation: CASVGTPATELFF. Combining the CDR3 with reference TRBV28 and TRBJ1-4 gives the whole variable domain DVKVTQSSRYLVKRTGEKVFLECVQDMDHENMFWYRQDPGLGLRLIYFSYDVKMKEKGDIPEGYSVSREKKERFSLILESASTNQTSMYLCASVGTPATELFFGSGTQLSVL.